These T cell receptor beta chains were read from a single sample in a study of shared clonotypes between healthy human individuals. Here immunoSEQ multiplex PCR was the method, and the copy in TCRdb shows in-frame clones only, minus some. Among 1 million to 1.2 million clones listed, roughly 77% were seen once. The source material was memory CD4+ T cells from PBMCs. These receptors were taken from a man aged 18 to 29 in good health. Some clones in this sample may be carry-over from other donors' samples. The CDR3 runs from the conserved cysteine through the conserved F or W. Fields, in order: J gene, D gene, V gene, clone size, CDR3 DNA, CDR3 protein. D genes are given only for firm matches. Clone size is shown for a subset of rows, as once, few, many or a class of expanded clone.

TRBJ2-3 - TRBV6-6 once TGTGCCAGCAGTTACTCGAGCGGGGATACGCAGTATTTT CASSYSSGDTQYF
TRBJ2-3 - TRBV7-3 - TGTGCCAGCAGCTATTTAGGTCGCTTGGGAGATACGCAGTATTTT CASSYLGRLGDTQYF
TRBJ1-3 TRBD1 TRBV5-4 - TGTGCCAGCAGCTTGGCCGGGACAGGGAGAAACACCATATATTTT CASSLAGTGRNTIYF
TRBJ1-4 - TRBV5-4 - TGTGCCAGCAGCTTGGAGGCAACTAATGAAAAACTGTTTTTT CASSLEATNEKLFF
TRBJ2-7 TRBD1 TRBV6-6 - TGTGCCAGCAGTTACTCCGGGACAGGGGGCGTACAGTACTTC CASSYSGTGGVQYF
TRBJ2-3 - TRBV27 - TGTGCCAGCAGTTTAACCCTAGATACGCAGTATTTT CASSLTLDTQYF
TRBJ1-5 - TRBV4-2 - TGTGCCAGCAGCCAAGACCTTCGGGGCTTGCGACCCCAGCATTTT CASSQDLRGLRPQHF
TRBJ1-1 - TRBV19 few TGTGCCAGTAGTTCGCAGAGGGCTTTAACTGAAGCTTTCTTT CASSSQRALTEAFF
TRBJ2-2 - TRBV29-1 - TGCAGCGTTGACAAGAACACCGGGGAGCTGTTTTTT CSVDKNTGELFF
TRBJ2-2 - TRBV7-2 - TGTGCCAGCAGCTCCGATTACACCGGGGAGCTGTTTTTT CASSSDYTGELFF
TRBJ1-6 - TRBV28 - TGTGCCAGCAGTTTATGGTCAGGGAATTCACCCCTCCACTTT CASSLWSGNSPLHF
TRBJ2-5 - TRBV28 - TGTGCCAGCAGCCGGACTGTTCAAGAGACCCAGTACTTC CASSRTVQETQYF
TRBJ1-3 - TRBV7-9 - TGTGCCAGCAGCTTTTATTTAGGAAACACCATATATTTT CASSFYLGNTIYF
TRBJ1-2 - TRBV9 - TGTGCCAGCAGCGCAACCCTTCGGGGAGACTATGGCTACACCTTC CASSATLRGDYGYTF
TRBJ2-5 - TRBV10-3 - TGTGCCATCAGTGACGGGCAAGAGACCCAGTACTTC CAISDGQETQYF
TRBJ2-2 TRBD2 TRBV9 - TGTGCCAGCAGCGTCCCTAGCGGGGACACCGGGGAGCTGTTTTTT CASSVPSGDTGELFF
TRBJ1-2 - TRBV20-1 - TGCAGTGCTAGACCGTTGAGGGGCTACACCTTC CSARPLRGYTF
TRBJ1-6 - TRBV7-9 - TGTGCCAGCAGCCTAGCAAGGGGGAACATAGAAAATTCACCCCTCCACTTT CASSLARGNIENSPLHF
TRBJ2-7 - TRBV7-9 - TGTGCCAGCAGCTTAAGGGGACGAAACCCCTACGAGCAGTACTTC CASSLRGRNPYEQYF
TRBJ1-2 TRBD1 TRBV5-4 - TGTGCCAGCAGCGAGGGCAGGGGGCGAGGCTATGGCTACACCTTC CASSEGRGRGYGYTF
TRBJ2-2 - TRBV5-1 - TGCGCCAGCAGCCCAAGGGTGAACACCGGGGAGCTGTTTTTT CASSPRVNTGELFF
TRBJ2-1 TRBD1 TRBV18 - TGTGCCAGCTCACCACTACGACAGGGGGAGCGGAATGAGCAGTTCTTC CASSPLRQGERNEQFF
TRBJ2-1 TRBD1 TRBV28 - TGTGCCAGCAGTTTCTTACCGGGACAGGGCTCATACAATGAGCAGTTCTTC CASSFLPGQGSYNEQFF